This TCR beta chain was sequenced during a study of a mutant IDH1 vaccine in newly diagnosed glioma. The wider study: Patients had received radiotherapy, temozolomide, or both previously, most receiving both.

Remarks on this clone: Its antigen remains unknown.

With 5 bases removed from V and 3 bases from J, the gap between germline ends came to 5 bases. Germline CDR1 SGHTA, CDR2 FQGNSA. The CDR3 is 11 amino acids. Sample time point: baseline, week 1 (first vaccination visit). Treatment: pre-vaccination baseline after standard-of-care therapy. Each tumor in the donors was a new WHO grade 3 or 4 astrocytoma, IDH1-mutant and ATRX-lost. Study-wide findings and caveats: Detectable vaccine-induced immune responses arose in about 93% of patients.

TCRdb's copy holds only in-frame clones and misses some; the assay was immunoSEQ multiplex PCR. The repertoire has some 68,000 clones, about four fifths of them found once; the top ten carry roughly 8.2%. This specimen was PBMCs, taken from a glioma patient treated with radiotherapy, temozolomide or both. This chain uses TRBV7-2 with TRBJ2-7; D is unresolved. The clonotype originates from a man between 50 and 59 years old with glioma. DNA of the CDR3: TGTGCCAGCAGCCCACTCTACGAGCAGTACTTC. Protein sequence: CASSPLYEQYF.